Shown below are 17 T cell receptor beta chains from a single sample sequenced in a study of early stage breast cancer tumors (dated by TCRdb to 2016 to 2017). The library was generated by the immunoSEQ multiplex PCR assay. TCRdb re-hosts the immuneACCESS table, in-frame sequences only. Its copies lack some clones; in the studies checked, an unresolved V gene accounts for under half of them, and the cause for the rest is not known. In this sample the table shows tens of thousands of clones, 75% to 95% of which occur a single time. Around 4.7% of the sample belongs to the ten largest clones. What was sequenced was blood. The receptor source for this set is a person aged 65-85 years with breast cancer.

The chain has TRBV7-2 and TRBJ1-1, with 7 bases aligning to TRBD1. This CDR3 is built from 12 residues. Germline V gene lookup returns CDR1 SGHTA and CDR2 FQGNSA. Trimming removed 7 bases from V and 4 bases from J; junction bases left unmatched: 3. DNA for the CDR3: TGTGCCAGCAACTCAGGGGGCACTGAAGCTTTCTTT. It encodes CASNSGGTEAFF.

The V gene is TRBV13, the J gene TRBJ2-2; 11 bases agree with TRBD2. The V gene's germline CDR1 is PRHDT and CDR2 FYEKMQ (reference sequence). The CDR3 extends over 20 amino acids. The V segment lost 5 bases and the J segment 3 bases; nucleotides outside the gene matches: 17. CDR3 bases: TGTGCCAGCAGCGTGACAGGGGTGATAGCGGGAGGGAACCACACCGGGGAGCTGTTTTTT. Translating it yields CASSVTGVIAGGNHTGELFF.

J is TRBJ2-3 and V is TRBV6-5; D is possibly TRBD2 (6 bases). Per the germline V gene, CDR1 is MNHEY and CDR2 is SVGAGI. This CDR3 is 16 amino acids long. The V end was cut by 2 bases, the J end by 7 bases, with 19 bases between. The CDR3 sequence is CASSYQVGSLVNTQYF. The CDR3 nucleotides read TGTGCCAGCAGTTACCAGGTCGGGAGTTTGGTGAATACGCAGTATTTT.

The rearrangement links TRBV13 to TRBJ2-3, with TRBD2 matching over 12 bases. CDR3 length equals 16 residues. The V gene end was trimmed by 4 bases and the J gene end by 14 bases; junction bases not matched to a gene: 16. Germline CDR1 and CDR2: PRHDT and FYEKMQ (reference sequence). The CDR3 loop is CASSSLILAGGRVVYF. CDR3 DNA sequence: TGTGCCAGCAGCTCCCTGATTCTAGCGGGGGGGCGAGTAGTGTATTTT.

The rearrangement joins TRBV7-2 to TRBJ1-2; maybe TRBD1 (6 bases). Per germline, CDR1 SGHTA and CDR2 FQGNSA. Trimming removed 0 bases at V and 8 bases at J, with 10 bases between. CDR3 size: 13 residues. CDR3 region: CASSLAGARGYTF. In DNA form, the CDR3 reads TGTGCCAGCAGCTTAGCGGGGGCGCGGGGCTACACCTTC.

The V call is TRBV19, the J call TRBJ2-5, with TRBD2 identical over 8 bases. Germline V gene lookup returns CDR1 LNHDA and CDR2 SQIVND (reference sequence). The CDR3 extends over 17 amino acids. The ends lost 4 bases at V and 0 bases at J; junction bases unmatched: 10. CDR3 sequence (DNA): TGTGCCAGTAGTACGGGGGGGGGAGTCTCATACCAAGAGACCCAGTACTTC. Protein product: CASSTGGGVSYQETQYF.

The chain couples TRBV6-1 to TRBJ1-2; 7 nucleotides match TRBD1. Losses at the gene ends were 6 bases for V and 7 bases for J; bases not matched to a gene: 8. The germline CDR1 and CDR2 sequences are MNHNS and SASEGT. The CDR3 spans 13 residues. In DNA form, the CDR3 reads TGTGCCAGCAGCGGTACAGGGGTAAGTGGCTACACCTTC. Translating it yields CASSGTGVSGYTF.

The V gene is TRBV5-5, the J gene TRBJ2-7; D not resolved. This CDR3 is 11 amino acids long. The V and J ends lost 3 bases and 3 bases respectively, with 4 bases between them. Looked up from germline, CDR1 is SGHKS and CDR2 is YYEKEE (reference sequence). CDR3: CASSSGYEQYF. CDR3 in DNA: TGTGCCAGCAGCTCCGGCTACGAGCAGTACTTC.

The chain couples TRBV2 to TRBJ1-4, with D hard to call. The germline CDR1 and CDR2 sequences are SNHLY and FYNNEI. V dropped 6 bases and J dropped 5 bases, with 10 bases sitting between them. CDR3 length: 13 amino acids. CDR3 nucleotide sequence: TGTGCCAGCAGCCCACGGGGAAATGAAAAACTGTTTTTT. This codes for CASSPRGNEKLFF.

This chain uses TRBV7-8 with TRBJ2-1, with D possibly TRBD1 on 5 matching bases. CDR3 size: 13 residues. Germline V CDR1 and CDR2: SGHVS, FQNEAQ. V was clipped by 5 bases and J by 10 bases, with 15 bases between them. CDR3 bases: TGTGCCAGCAGCCCTGACCAGGGTCGAGAGCAGTTCTTC. Its translation is CASSPDQGREQFF.

This chain joins TRBV27 and TRBJ1-2; the D gene is possibly TRBD1 (6 bases). The CDR3 length is 14 residues. Germline V CDR1 and CDR2: MNHEY, SMNVEV (reference sequence). Trimming stripped 3 bases from V and 4 bases from J, with 12 bases between. In nucleotides, the CDR3 is TGTGCCAGCAGTTTTGCGGGGGCGAGCTATGGCTACACCTTC. It encodes CASSFAGASYGYTF.

V and J are TRBV30 and TRBJ2-2, with 10 bases matching TRBD1. V was clipped by 2 bases and J by 4 bases; unmatched bases: 7. The CDR3 contains 16 residues. Germline V gene lookup returns CDR1 GTSNPN and CDR2 SVGIG (reference sequence). CDR3 coding DNA: TGTGCCTGGAGTTTTACCGGGACAGGGGTCACCGGGGAGCTGTTTTTT. As protein: CAWSFTGTGVTGELFF.

This chain uses TRBV9 with TRBJ2-3, with unresolved D. Trimming took 1 base from V and 2 from J, leaving 8 bases between them. The CDR3 has 14 residues. CDR1 and CDR2 (germline): SGDLS, YYNGEE. DNA for the CDR3: TGTGCCAGCAGCGTAAATACAGACACAGATACGCAGTATTTT. It translates to CASSVNTDTDTQYF.

V and J are TRBV5-1 and TRBJ2-2; the match to TRBD1 covers 9 bases. The V segment lost 4 bases and the J segment 6 bases; nucleotides outside the gene matches: 1. The CDR3 spans 13 residues. CDR1 and CDR2 (germline): SGHRS, YFSETQ. As DNA, the CDR3 is TGCGCCAGCAGCCGACAGGGGGCCGGGGAGCTGTTTTTT. This gives the protein CASSRQGAGELFF.

The chain employs TRBV6-5 and TRBJ2-5; 7 bases align to TRBD2. Germline CDR1 is MNHEY and CDR2 is SVGAGI. The junction had 12 bases not matched to a gene; V was cut back by 4 bases and J by 4 bases. CDR3 size: 16 residues. The CDR3 DNA sequence: TGTGCCAGCAGTTCTCGCCCCGGGGGGTGGATAGAGACCCAGTACTTC. It specifies CASSSRPGGWIETQYF.

The genes are TRBV7-2 and TRBJ2-1, with TRBD2 matching over 7 bases. The V gene's germline CDR1 is SGHTA and CDR2 FQGNSA. The CDR3 loop spans 16 amino acids. J was trimmed by 6 bases and V by 1 base; bases with no gene match: 9. As DNA, the CDR3 is TGTGCCAGCAGCTTAGAGGGCGGGGGAGAGGGCAATGAGCAGTTCTTC. As protein: CASSLEGGGEGNEQFF.

This chain connects TRBV10-2 to TRBJ2-3, with D unclear. CDR1 is WSHSY, CDR2 SAAADI, per germline. Trimming stripped 3 bases from V and 11 bases from J, with 9 bases between. This CDR3 comprises 11 residues. As DNA, the CDR3 is TGCGCCAGCAGTGATAGAGGAAAGCAGTATTTT. Its protein product is CASSDRGKQYF.